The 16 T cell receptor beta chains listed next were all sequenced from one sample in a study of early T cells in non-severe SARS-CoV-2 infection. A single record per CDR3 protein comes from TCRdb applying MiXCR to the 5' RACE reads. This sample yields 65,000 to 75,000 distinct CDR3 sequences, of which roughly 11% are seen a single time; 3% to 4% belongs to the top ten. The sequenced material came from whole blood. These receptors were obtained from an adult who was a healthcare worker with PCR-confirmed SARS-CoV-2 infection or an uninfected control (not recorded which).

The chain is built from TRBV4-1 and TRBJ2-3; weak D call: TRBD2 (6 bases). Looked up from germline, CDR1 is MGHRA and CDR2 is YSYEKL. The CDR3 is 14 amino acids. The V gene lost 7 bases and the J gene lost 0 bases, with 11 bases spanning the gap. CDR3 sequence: CASTGGPSTDTQYF. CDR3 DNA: TGCGCCAGCACCGGAGGGCCTAGCACAGATACGCAGTATTTT.

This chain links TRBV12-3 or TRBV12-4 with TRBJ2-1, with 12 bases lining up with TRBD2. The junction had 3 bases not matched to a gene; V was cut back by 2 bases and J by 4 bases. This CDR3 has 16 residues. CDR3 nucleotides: TGTGCCAGCAGTTTACTAGCGGGGGGGGAATACAATGAGCAGTTCTTC. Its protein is CASSLLAGGEYNEQFF.

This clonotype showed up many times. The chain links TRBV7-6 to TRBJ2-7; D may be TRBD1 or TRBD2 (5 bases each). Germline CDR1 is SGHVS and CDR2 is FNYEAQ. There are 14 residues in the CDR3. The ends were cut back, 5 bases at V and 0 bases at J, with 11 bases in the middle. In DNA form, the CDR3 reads TGTGCCAGCAGCCCAGATGGGGGCTCCTACGAGCAGTACTTC. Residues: CASSPDGGSYEQYF.

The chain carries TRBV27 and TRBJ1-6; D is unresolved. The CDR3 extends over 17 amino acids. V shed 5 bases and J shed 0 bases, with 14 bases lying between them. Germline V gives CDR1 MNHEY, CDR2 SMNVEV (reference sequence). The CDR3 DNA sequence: TGTGCCAGCAGTCCCCGGGCGAGTTTCTCCTATAATTCACCCCTCCACTTT. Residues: CASSPRASFSYNSPLHF.

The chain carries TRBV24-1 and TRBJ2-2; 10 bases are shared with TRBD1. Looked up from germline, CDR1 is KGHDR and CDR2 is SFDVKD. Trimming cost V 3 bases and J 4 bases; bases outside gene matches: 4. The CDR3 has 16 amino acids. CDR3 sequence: CATSDTGTGVTGELFF. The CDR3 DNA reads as TGTGCCACCAGTGATACCGGGACAGGGGTCACCGGGGAGCTGTTTTTT.

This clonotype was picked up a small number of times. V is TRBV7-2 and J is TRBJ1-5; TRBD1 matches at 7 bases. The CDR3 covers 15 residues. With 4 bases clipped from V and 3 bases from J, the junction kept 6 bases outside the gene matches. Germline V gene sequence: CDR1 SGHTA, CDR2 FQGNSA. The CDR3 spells CASSYDQGVNQPQHF. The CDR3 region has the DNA TGTGCCAGCAGCTATGATCAGGGGGTCAATCAGCCCCAGCATTTT.

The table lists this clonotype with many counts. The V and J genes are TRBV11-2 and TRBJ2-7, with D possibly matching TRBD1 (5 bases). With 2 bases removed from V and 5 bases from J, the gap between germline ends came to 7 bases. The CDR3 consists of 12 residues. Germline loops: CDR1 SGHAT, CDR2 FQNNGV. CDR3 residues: CASSLQGNEQYF. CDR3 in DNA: TGTGCCAGCAGCTTACAGGGAAACGAGCAGTACTTC.

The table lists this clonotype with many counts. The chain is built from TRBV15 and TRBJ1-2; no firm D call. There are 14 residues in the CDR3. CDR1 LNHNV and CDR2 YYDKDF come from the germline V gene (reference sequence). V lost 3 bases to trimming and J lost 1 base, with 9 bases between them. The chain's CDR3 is CATSRDSFNYGYTF. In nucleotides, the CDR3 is TGTGCCACCAGCAGGGACTCCTTTAACTATGGCTACACCTTC.

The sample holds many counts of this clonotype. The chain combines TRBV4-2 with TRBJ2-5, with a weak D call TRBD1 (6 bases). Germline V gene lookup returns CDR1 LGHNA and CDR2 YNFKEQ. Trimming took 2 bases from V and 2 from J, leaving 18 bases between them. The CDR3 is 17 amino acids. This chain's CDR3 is CASSQSQGPAAQETQYF. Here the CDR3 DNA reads TGTGCCAGCAGCCAATCACAGGGTCCCGCCGCACAAGAGACCCAGTACTTC.

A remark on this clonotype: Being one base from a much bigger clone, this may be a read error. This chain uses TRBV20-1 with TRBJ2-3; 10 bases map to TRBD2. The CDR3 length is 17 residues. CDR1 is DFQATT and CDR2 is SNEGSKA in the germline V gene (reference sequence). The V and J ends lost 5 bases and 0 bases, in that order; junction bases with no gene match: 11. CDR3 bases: TGCAGTGCTCCCGGACTAGCGGAGAGAATTAGCACAGATACGCAGTATTTT. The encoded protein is CSAPGLAERISTDTQYF.

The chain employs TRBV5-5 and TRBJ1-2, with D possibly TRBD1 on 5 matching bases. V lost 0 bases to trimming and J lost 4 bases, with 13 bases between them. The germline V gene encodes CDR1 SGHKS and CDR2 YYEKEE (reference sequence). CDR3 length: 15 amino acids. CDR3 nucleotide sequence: TGTGCCAGCAGCTTGGGAGCAGGGCGAGGCTATGGCTACACCTTC. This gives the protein CASSLGAGRGYGYTF.

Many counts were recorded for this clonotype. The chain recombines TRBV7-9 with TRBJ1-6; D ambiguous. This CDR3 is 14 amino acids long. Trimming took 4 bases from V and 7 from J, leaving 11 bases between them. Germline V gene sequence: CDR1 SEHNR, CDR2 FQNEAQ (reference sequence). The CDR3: CASSSEGWNSPLHF. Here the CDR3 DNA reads TGTGCCAGCAGCTCGGAGGGCTGGAATTCACCCCTCCACTTT.

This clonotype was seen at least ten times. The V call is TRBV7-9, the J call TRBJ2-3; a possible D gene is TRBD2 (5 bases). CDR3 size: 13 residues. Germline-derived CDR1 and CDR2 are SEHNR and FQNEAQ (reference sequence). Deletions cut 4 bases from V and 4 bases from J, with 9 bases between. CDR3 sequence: CASSSRGPDTQYF. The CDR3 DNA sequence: TGTGCCAGCAGCTCCCGGGGTCCAGATACGCAGTATTTT. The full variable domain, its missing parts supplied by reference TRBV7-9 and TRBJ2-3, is DTGVSQNPRHKITKRGQNVTFRCDPISEHNRLYWYRQTLGQGPEFLTYFQNEAQLEKSRLLSDRFSAERPKGSFSTLEIQRTEQGDSAMYLCASSSRGPDTQYFGPGTRLTVL.

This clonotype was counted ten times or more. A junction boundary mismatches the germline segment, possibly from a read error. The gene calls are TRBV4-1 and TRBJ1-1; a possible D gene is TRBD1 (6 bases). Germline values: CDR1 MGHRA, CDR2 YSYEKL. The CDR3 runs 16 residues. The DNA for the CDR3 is TGCGCCAGCAGCCAGGCCGGGGGGGGCGCGCGCACTGAAGTTTTCTTT. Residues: CASSQAGGGARTEVFF.

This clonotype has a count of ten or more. The CDR3, as DNA: TGCAGCGCTCCCGGGATTCCGGGGAGAGTGTGGGATGAGCAGTTCTTC. It encodes CSAPGIPGRVWDEQFF. The V call is TRBV29-1, the J call TRBJ2-1, with D tentatively TRBD2 (5 bases). Trimming removed 7 bases from V and 8 bases from J, with 27 bases in between. CDR1 and CDR2 (germline): SQVTM, ANQGSEA. The CDR3 totals 16 residues.

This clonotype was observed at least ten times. The CDR3 sequence: CASSTDTLAQYF. The CDR3 bases are TGCGCCAGCAGCACTGATACCCTGGCGCAGTACTTC. This rearrangement joins TRBV5-1 to TRBJ2-7; D is unclear. CDR1 is SGHRS and CDR2 is YFSETQ in the germline V gene. This CDR3 region has 12 residues. Trimming took 4 bases from V and 9 from J, leaving 14 bases between them.